This T cell receptor beta chain was profiled in a study of T cell responses to AZD1222 COVID-19 vaccine. Study overall: It was second doses at about 4 or about 12 weeks that were pooled. The study, taken as a whole, reports: Baseline seropositives among AZD1222 recipients totaled only 5 to 7. The study found Spike-specific TCR breadth and depth rose after two AZD1222 doses.

Turning to this clone: Its antigen is still unknown.

V lost 6 bases to trimming and J lost 7 bases; unmatched junction nucleotides: 9. The CDR3 runs 14 residues. In germline, CDR1 is MDHEN, CDR2 SYDVKM. This table comes from immunoSEQ multiplex PCR, and its TCRdb copy is limited to in-frame clones, with some not included. The table records under 200,000 clones, about nine tenths of them present only once. The V call is TRBV28, the J call TRBJ1-2; 9 bases map to TRBD1. The starting material was peripheral blood, obtained on day 0 of AZD1222 vaccination. This clonotype was sampled from an adult in good health. CDR3 amino acids: CASRSPQGAGGYTF. The CDR3 DNA is TGTGCCAGCAGGAGCCCACAGGGGGCAGGTGGCTACACCTTC.